The source of this TCR beta chain is a study of monozygotic twins with inflammatory bowel disease. The CDR3 extends over 14 amino acids. CDR1 is SNHLY, CDR2 FYNNEI, per germline. Regarding this clonotype: The antigen is unknown.

Whole-study results and caveats: Whether twins were concordant or discordant made no difference to repertoire similarity, possibly from limited power. It was in IBD patients that TCRbeta diversity (inverse Simpson) was lower than in healthy co-twins.

Eight separate reactions per sample served to make cDNA. Each of TCRalpha and TCRbeta cDNA went through two nested PCRs, lasting approximately 17 and 9 cycles. TCRdb reanalyzed the 5' RACE reads and collapses them to one entry per CDR3 protein, without DNA. The sample holds a few hundred thousand distinct CDR3 sequences. This receptor was taken from a human donor with ulcerative colitis or Crohn's disease, or a healthy co-twin of an affected twin (not recorded which). The chain recombines TRBV2 with TRBJ2-7; the TCRdb call, TRBD1, lacks DNA for checking. What was sequenced was blood. The CDR3 here is CASSMDRVLREQYF.